The following is a TCR beta chain sequence with its context. The source of the sample is a study of control samples from healthy donors and cancer patients. The data were produced by immunoSEQ multiplex PCR, yet TCRdb's version contains in-frame clones alone and is incomplete. The data contain under 200,000 clones, about 86% of them seen just once; the ten biggest clones take up roughly 5.3%. V shed 0 bases and J shed 8 bases, with 13 bases lying between them. Germline values: CDR1 MGHDK, CDR2 SYGVNS. The CDR3 loop spans 14 amino acids. The source material was blood. The sequence was obtained from a woman aged 30 to 39 in good health. The chain links TRBV25-1 to TRBJ1-1; no clear D. The CDR3 region has the DNA TGTGCCAGCAGTGAATATAGCCCTTCCAGGGAAGCTTTCTTT. Translation gives CASSEYSPSREAFF.